The T cell receptor (beta chain) described here comes from a study of T cell responses to AZD1222 COVID-19 vaccine. Some clones are missing from TCRdb's copy, which holds only in-frame ones; the method was immunoSEQ multiplex PCR. The sample includes about 110,000 clones, 90% of them seen just once. The sequence was obtained from an adult in good health. Specimen: peripheral blood, collected on day 0 of AZD1222 vaccination.

The CDR3 sequence: CASASLAGRYQPQHF. CDR3 sequence (DNA): TGTGCCAGTGCTTCCCTGGCAGGGCGGTATCAGCCCCAGCATTTT. The chain recombines TRBV19 with TRBJ1-5, with a weak D call TRBD1 (5 bases). The CDR3 loop spans 15 amino acids. The V gene's germline CDR1 is LNHDA and CDR2 SQIVND (reference sequence). V was cut by 8 bases and J by 5 bases, with 19 bases left in between.